This TCR beta chain is drawn from a study of T cells after yellow fever vaccination. The study's findings and limits: Post-booster reappearance was seen for most primary-vaccination clones (just under 97% CD4, around 91% CD8). Sorted repertoires could include abundant contaminating clonotypes from bulk cells. A weaker secondary response peaked on day 5, the primary on day 15.

Of note for this clonotype: Its antigen is unidentified.

V shed 7 bases and J shed 2 bases, with 17 bases lying between them. Germline V gives CDR1 DFQATT, CDR2 SNEGSKA (reference sequence). This CDR3 contains 14 residues. TCRdb re-derived calls from the 5' RACE reads in MiXCR, one entry per CDR3 protein. The data show around 530,000 distinct CDR3 sequences, about 17% seen once. The sequence was collected from a man aged 18 to 35 who received the YFV17D yellow fever vaccine. The sequencing here drew on PBMCs, taken 5 days after the first yellow fever vaccination. The chain couples TRBV20-1 to TRBJ2-5; possible D gene TRBD2, 7 bases. The chain's CDR3 is CSERRGGRQETQYF. CDR3 DNA sequence: TGCAGTGAGAGAAGGGGGGGCAGACAAGAGACCCAGTACTTC.